This T cell receptor (beta chain) was retrieved from a study of cytomegalovirus exposure and HLA in healthy donors. Study findings and constraints: Later work found that TCR association rates differed between HLA loci; DRB1 had the most and HLA-C the fewest. A few V segments could not be told apart, such as TRBV6-2 and TRBV6-3, and were left out.

This clone is a singleton in its sample. The antigen remains undetermined. Germline is not matched at one junction end, which may reflect a read error. Amplification used 60 Vbeta primers and 13 Jbeta primers. Assay used: immunoSEQ multiplex PCR; TCRdb lists only in-frame clones, some missing. Of approximately 97,000 clones detected, under 90% appear once; the ten largest clones hold roughly 4%. Germline lookup yields CDR1 SSHAT and CDR2 FNYEAQ (reference sequence). The CDR3 contains 15 residues. This clonotype was obtained from a woman in her 70s in good health and CMV-seropositive. The chain has TRBV7-7 and TRBJ2-3; D is perhaps TRBD1 (5 bases). The sample was PBMCs. CDR3 bases: TGTGCTAGCAGCCCCGGGCAGGGTTGGACAGATACGCAGTATTTT. Translation: CASSPGQGWTDTQYF.